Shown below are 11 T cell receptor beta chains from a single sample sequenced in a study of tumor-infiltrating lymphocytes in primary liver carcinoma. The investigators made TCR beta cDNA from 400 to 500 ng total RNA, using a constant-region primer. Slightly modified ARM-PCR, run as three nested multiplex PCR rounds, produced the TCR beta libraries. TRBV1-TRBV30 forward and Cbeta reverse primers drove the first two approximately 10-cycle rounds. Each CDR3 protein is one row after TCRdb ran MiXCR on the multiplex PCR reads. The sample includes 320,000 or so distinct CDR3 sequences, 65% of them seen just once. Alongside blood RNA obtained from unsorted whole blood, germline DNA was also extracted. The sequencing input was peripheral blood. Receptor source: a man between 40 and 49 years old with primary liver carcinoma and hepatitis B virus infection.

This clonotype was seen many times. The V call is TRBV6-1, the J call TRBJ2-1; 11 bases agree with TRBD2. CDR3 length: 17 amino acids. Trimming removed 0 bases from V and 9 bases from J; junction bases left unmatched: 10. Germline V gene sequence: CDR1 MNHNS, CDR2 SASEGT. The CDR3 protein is CASSEAIPSGRQLEQFF. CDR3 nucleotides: TGTGCCAGCAGTGAAGCGATTCCTAGCGGGAGGCAGCTTGAGCAGTTCTTC.

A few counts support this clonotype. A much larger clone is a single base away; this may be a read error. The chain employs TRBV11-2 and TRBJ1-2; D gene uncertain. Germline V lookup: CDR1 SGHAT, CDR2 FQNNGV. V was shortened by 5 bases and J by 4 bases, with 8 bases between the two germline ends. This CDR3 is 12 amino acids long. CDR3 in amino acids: CASSPGSYGYTF. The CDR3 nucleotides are TGTGCCAGCAGCCCCGGCAGCTATGGCTACACCTTC.

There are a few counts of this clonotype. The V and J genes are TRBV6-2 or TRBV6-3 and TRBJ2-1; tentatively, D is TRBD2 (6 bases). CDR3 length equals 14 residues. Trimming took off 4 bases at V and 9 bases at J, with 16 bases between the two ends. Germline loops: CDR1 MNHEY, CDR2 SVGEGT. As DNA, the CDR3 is TGTGCCAGCAGTTTGGAGGGAGTGGTTGCTGAGCAGTTCTTC. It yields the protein CASSLEGVVAEQFF.

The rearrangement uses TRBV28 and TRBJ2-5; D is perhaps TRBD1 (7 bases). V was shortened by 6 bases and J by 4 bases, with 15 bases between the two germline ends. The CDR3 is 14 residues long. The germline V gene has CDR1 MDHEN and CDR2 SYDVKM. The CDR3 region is CASSPSRGAETQYF. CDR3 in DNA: TGTGCCAGCAGCCCCAGCAGGGGGGCAGAGACCCAGTACTTC.

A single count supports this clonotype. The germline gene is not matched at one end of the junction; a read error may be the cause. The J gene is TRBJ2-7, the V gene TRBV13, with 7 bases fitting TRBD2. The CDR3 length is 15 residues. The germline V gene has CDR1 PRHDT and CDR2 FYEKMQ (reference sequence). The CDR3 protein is CAGSLASGRPYEQYF. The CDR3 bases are TGTGCCGGCAGCTTAGCTAGCGGAAGACCTTACGAGCAGTACTTC.

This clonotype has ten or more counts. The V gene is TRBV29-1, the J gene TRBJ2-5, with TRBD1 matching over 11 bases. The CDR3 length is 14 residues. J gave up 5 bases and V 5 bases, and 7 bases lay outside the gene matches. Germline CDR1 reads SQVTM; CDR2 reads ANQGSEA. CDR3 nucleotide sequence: TGCAGCGTTCAAGGGACAGGGGGGTTGGAGACCCAGTACTTC. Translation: CSVQGTGGLETQYF.

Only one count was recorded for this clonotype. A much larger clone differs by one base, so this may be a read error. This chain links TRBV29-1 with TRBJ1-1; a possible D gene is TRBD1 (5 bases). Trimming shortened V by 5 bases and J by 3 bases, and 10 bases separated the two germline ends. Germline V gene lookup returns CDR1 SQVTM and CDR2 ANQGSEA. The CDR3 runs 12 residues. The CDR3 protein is CSVLIGDTEAFF. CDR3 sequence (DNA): TGCAGCGTTCTGATAGGGGACACTGAAGCTTTCTTT.

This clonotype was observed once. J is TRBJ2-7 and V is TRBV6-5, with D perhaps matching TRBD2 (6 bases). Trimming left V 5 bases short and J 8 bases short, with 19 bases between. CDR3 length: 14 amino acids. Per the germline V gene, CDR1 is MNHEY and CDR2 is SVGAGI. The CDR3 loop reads CASSRTGGGNKQYF. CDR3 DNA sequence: TGTGCCAGCAGTCGGACCGGTGGGGGGAACAAGCAGTACTTC.

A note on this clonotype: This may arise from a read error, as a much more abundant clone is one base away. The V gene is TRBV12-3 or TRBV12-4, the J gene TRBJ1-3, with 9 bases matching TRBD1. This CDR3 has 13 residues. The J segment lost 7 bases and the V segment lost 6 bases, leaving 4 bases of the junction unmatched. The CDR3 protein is CASSRDRENTIYF. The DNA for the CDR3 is TGTGCCAGCAGCCGGGACAGGGAGAACACCATATATTTT.

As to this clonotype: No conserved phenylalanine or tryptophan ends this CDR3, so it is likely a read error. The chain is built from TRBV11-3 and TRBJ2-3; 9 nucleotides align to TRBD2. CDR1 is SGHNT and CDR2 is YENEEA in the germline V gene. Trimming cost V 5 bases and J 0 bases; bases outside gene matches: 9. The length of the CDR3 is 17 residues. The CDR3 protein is CASSLRASGTSTDTQYY. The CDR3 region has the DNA TGTGCCAGCAGCCTGAGGGCTAGCGGGACTAGCACAGATACGCAGTATTAT.

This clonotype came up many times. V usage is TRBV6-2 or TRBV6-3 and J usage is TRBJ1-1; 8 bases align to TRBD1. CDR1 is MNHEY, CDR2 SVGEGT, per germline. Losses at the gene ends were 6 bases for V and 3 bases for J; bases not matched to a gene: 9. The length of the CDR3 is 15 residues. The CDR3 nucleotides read TGTGCCAGCAGAAACGACAGGGGTGGATACACTGAAGCTTTCTTT. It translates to CASRNDRGGYTEAFF.